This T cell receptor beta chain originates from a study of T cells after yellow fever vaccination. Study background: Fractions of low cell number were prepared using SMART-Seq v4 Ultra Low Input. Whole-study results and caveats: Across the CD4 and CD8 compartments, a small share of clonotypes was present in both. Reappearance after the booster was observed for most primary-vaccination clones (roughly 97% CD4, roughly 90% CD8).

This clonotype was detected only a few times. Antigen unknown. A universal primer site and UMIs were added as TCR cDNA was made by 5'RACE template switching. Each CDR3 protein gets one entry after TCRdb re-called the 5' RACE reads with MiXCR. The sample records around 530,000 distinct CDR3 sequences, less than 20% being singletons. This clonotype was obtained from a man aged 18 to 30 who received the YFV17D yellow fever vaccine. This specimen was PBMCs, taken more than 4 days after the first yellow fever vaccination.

The CDR3 sequence: CASSFSGAYNEQFF. CDR3 DNA: TGTGCCAGCAGTTTCTCGGGGGCCTACAATGAGCAGTTCTTC. The chain joins TRBV12-3 or TRBV12-4 to TRBJ2-1; D is possibly TRBD2 (6 bases). This CDR3 is 14 amino acids long. Trimming removed 3 bases at V and 2 bases at J, with 8 bases between.